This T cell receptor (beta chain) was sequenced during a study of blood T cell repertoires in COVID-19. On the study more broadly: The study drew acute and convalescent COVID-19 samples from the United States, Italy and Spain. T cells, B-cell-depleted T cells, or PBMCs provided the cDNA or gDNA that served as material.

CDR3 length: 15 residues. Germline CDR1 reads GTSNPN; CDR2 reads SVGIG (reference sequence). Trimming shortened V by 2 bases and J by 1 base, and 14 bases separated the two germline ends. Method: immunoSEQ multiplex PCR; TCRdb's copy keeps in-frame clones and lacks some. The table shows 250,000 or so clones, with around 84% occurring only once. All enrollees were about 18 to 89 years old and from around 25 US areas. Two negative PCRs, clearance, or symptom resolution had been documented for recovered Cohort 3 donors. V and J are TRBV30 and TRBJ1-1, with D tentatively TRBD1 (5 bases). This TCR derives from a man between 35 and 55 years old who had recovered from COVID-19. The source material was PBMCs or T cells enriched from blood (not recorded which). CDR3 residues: CAWSSLGLQNTEAFF. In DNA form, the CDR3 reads TGTGCCTGGAGTTCTCTGGGACTGCAGAACACTGAAGCTTTCTTT.